This T cell receptor beta chain was captured by sequencing in a study of radiation and T cells in renal cell carcinoma (dated by TCRdb to about 2020). Regarding the complete study: The samples were drawn from a clinical trial, where primary renal cell carcinomas were treated with 15 Gy of stereotactic body radiation therapy and then removed by nephrectomy 4 weeks afterward. TCR beta sequencing covered roughly 53 samples in total, comprising around 25 tumors and about 27 peripheral blood samples. Across all 50 or so samples, 4 million to 5 million unique CDR3 nucleotide sequences encoding approximately 3,000,000 unique CDR3 amino acid sequences were identified. Findings and caveats that apply to the study as a whole: In blood, the top tumor clonotypes increased from baseline to 2 weeks after radiation and then shrank by 4 weeks, which suggests a temporary expansion of tumor-resident clones. Changes in the blood repertoire were not tracked past 4 weeks after treatment. Because no pretreatment tumor biopsies were available, whether clonotypes were present in the tumor at baseline could not be determined. Because the trial had a single-armed design, the trial could not examine how radiation dose or scheduling affected the TCR repertoire.

The CDR3, from cysteine to phenylalanine, totals 11 residues. Only CDR3 DNA is held: 33 bases, read in frame from base 1. Sequences SGHTA (CDR1) and FQGNSA (CDR2) are obtained from the germline V gene. V is cut by 6 bases and J by 3 bases, and the space between the germline ends is 6 bases. The time point label, as the study defines it: baseline pretreatment blood. The sample's treatment or condition label is to be understood as: 15 Gy SBRT to primary tumor, nephrectomy 4 weeks later. To track tumor-enriched clonotypes, serial peripheral blood was sampled from radiation-treated patients at baseline and at 2 weeks and 4 weeks after SBRT. All patients had renal cell carcinoma with clear cell pathology. Genomic DNA for TCR sequencing was prepared using the QIAamp DNA Blood Mini Kit (Qiagen). Only samples passing all quality control checks were included in the analyses. The immunoSEQ kit was used, according to the manufacturer's recommendations, to generate TCR beta libraries from genomic DNA. To prepare libraries, a first multiplex PCR with proprietary primers was run, followed by a second PCR that added unique barcodes, and a bead cleanup was done after each round. Each sample batch included a kit-provided positive control reaction and a negative control reaction. The final libraries were assessed on an Agilent 4200 TapeStation D1000 ScreenTape, pooled by volume, and quantified by qPCR. Sequencing ran on an Illumina NextSeq500 with a MidOutput 150-cycle cartridge, using 156 Read1 and 15 Index1 cycles with kit custom primers. The pooled library was loaded at approximately 1.1 pM with a roughly 20% PhiX control spike-in. In the source study's methods: Vendor-processed data were analyzed in R, with a clonotype defined as all T cells sharing the same CDR3 nucleotide sequence. For clone abundance analyses, frequencies were normalized to the 10,000 most abundant clones in each sample. Public T cell clones, which averaged fewer than five per sample, were removed prior to analysis. An abundance difference of at least 32-fold between compartments was the criterion for calling clonotypes tumor-enriched or baseline blood-enriched. A beta-binomial differential abundance model was applied to find clonotypes that expanded or contracted between blood time points. Tumor-blood repertoire similarity was measured with the Baroni-Urbani and Buser coefficient, and group comparisons used two-tailed Wilcoxon tests in R. The table comes from immuneACCESS by way of TCRdb, which keeps in-frame sequences with V and J called. Part of the clones is missing from these tables; in studies checked, under half for an unresolved V gene and the rest for unknown reasons. V and J calls and clone size follow that table, whereas D and trimming were derived from the DNA. The sample table holds over 45,000 clones, of which 60% to 85% were seen once. The ten largest clones add up to under 7.5% of the sample.

In its sample, this clone was seen a few times. Its specific antigen is unknown. Base qualities are not provided; no much larger clone lies one nucleotide away. The chain uses TRBV7-2 and TRBJ2-7; the D gene is not confidently resolved. The sample was blood, taken from a patient whose treatment included radiotherapy and nephrectomy. The TCR sequence derives from a man between 60 and 75 years old with renal cell carcinoma. The CDR3 reads as follows: CASSPGYEQYF. The sequenced DNA is TGTGCCAGCAGTCCAGGCTACGAGCAGTACTTC.